This T cell receptor (beta chain) was found in a study of T cell repertoires in cytomegalovirus infection. Whole-study findings and limits: The response measured ex vivo was dominated by TCR beta clonotypes (HLA-C-restricted and CMV-specific).

TCRdb processed the reads anew with MiXCR; each CDR3 protein has one entry. This sample has about 150,000 distinct CDR3 sequences, with approximately 17% found just once. Comments on this clonotype: Its specificity is unknown.

Per germline, CDR1 SGHVS and CDR2 FNYEAQ. Germline trimming cut 5 bases from V and 3 bases from J; bases unmatched to any gene: 7. The CDR3 runs to 16 residues. This TCR derives from a human donor in good health (CMV status not recorded). Some clones in this sample may be carry-over from other donors' samples. This rearrangement joins TRBV7-6 to TRBJ2-1, with 10 bases identical to TRBD1. Sequencing input: CD8+ T cells from PBMCs. CDR3 in amino acids: CASSPQGTGDYNEQFF. CDR3 nucleotide sequence: TGTGCCAGCAGCCCCCAAGGGACAGGGGACTACAATGAGCAGTTCTTC. Complete variable domain (other parts from reference TRBV7-6 and TRBJ2-1): GAGVSQSPRYKVTKRGQDVALRCDPISGHVSLYWYRQALGQGPEFLTYFNYEAQQDKSGLPNDRFSAERPEGSISTLTIQRTEQRDSAMYRCASSPQGTGDYNEQFFGPGTRLTVL.